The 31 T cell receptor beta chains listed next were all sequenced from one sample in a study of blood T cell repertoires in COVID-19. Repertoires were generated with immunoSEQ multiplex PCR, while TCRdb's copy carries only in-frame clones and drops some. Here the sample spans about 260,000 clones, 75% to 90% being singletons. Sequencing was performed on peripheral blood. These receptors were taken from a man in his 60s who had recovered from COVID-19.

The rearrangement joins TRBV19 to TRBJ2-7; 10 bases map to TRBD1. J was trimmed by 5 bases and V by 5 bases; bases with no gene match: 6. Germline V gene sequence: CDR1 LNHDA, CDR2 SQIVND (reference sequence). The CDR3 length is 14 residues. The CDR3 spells CASSPGTGAHEQYF. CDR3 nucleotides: TGTGCCAGTAGTCCCGGGACAGGGGCCCACGAGCAGTACTTC.

CDR3 loop: CASSLEGGSIDEQFF. The CDR3 DNA sequence: TGCGCCAGCAGCTTGGAGGGCGGGAGCATCGATGAGCAGTTCTTC. The chain is built from TRBV5-1 and TRBJ2-1, with TRBD2 matching over 7 bases. The CDR3 spans 15 residues. Germline lookup yields CDR1 SGHRS and CDR2 YFSETQ. The J segment lost 8 bases and the V segment lost 0 bases, leaving 8 bases of the junction unmatched. Combining the CDR3 with reference TRBV5-1 and TRBJ2-1 gives the whole variable domain KAGVTQTPRYLIKTRGQQVTLSCSPISGHRSVSWYQQTPGQGLQFLFEYFSETQRNKGNFPGRFSGRQFSNSRSEMNVSTLELGDSALYLCASSLEGGSIDEQFFGPGTRLTVL.

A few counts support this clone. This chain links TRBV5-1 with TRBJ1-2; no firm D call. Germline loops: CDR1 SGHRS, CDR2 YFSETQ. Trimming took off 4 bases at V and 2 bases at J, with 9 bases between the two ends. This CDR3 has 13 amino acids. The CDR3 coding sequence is TGCGCCAGCAGCCTTACTGAAAACTATGGCTACACCTTC. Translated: CASSLTENYGYTF. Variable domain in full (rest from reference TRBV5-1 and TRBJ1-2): KAGVTQTPRYLIKTRGQQVTLSCSPISGHRSVSWYQQTPGQGLQFLFEYFSETQRNKGNFPGRFSGRQFSNSRSEMNVSTLELGDSALYLCASSLTENYGYTFGSGTRLTVV.

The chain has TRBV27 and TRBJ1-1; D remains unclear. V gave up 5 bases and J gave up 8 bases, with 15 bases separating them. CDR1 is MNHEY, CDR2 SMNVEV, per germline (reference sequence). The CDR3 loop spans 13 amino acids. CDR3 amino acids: CASSPLGPDEAFF. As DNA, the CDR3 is TGTGCCAGCAGTCCCCTAGGCCCTGACGAAGCTTTCTTT.

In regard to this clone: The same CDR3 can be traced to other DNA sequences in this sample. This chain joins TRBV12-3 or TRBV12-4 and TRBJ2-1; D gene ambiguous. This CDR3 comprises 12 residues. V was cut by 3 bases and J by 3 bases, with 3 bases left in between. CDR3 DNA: TGTGCCAGCAGTTTCTACTACAATGAGCAGTTCTTC. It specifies CASSFYYNEQFF.

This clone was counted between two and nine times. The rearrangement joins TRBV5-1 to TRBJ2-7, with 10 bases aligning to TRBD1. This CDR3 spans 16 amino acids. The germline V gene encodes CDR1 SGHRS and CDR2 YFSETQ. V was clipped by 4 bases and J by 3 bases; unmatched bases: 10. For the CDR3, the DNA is TGCGCCAGCAGCCCCGACAGGGGGCGAACGATCTACGAGCAGTACTTC. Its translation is CASSPDRGRTIYEQYF.

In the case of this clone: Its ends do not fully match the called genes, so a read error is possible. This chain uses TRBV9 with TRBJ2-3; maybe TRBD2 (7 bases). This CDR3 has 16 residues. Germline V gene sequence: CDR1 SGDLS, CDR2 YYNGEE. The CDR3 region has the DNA TGTGCCAGCACCGTAGGGGGGGGGTCTAGCACAGATACGCAGTATTTT. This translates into CASTVGGGSSTDTQYF.

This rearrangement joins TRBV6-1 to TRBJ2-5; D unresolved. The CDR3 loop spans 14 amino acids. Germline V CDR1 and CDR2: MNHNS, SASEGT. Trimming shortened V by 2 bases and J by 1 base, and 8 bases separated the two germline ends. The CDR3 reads CASSEYGFQETQYF. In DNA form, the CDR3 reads TGTGCCAGCAGTGAATACGGGTTCCAAGAGACCCAGTACTTC.

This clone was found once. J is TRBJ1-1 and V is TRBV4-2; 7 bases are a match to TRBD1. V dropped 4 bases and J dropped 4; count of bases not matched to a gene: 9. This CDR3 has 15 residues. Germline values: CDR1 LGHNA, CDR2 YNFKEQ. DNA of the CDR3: TGTGCCAGCAGCCGGGACAGTTCTCCTCTCACTGAAGCTTTCTTT. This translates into CASSRDSSPLTEAFF.

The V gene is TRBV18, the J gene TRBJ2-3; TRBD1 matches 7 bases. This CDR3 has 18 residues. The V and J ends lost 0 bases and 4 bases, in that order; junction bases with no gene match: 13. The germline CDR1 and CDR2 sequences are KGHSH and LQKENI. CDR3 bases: TGTGCCAGCTCACCACCCCGCGGGCAGGGGGTTTACGCAGATACGCAGTATTTT. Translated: CASSPPRGQGVYADTQYF. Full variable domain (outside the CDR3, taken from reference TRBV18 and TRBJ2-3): NAGVMQNPRHLVRRRGQEARLRCSPMKGHSHVYWYRQLPEEGLKFMVYLQKENIIDESGMPKERFSAEFPKEGPSILRIQQVVRGDSAAYFCASSPPRGQGVYADTQYFGPGTRLTVL.

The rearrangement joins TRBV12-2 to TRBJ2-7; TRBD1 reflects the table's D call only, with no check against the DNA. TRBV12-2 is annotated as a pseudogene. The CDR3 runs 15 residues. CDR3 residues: CASRLARGRSYEQYF. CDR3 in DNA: TGTGCAAGTCGCTTAGCCAGGGGGCGTTCCTACGAGCAGTACTTC.

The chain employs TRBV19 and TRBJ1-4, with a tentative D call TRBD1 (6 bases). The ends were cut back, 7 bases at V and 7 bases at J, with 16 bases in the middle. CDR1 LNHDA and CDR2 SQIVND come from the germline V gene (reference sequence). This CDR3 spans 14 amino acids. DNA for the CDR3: TGTGCCAGTACTAGATACAGGGATTCTGAAAAACTGTTTTTT. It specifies CASTRYRDSEKLFF.

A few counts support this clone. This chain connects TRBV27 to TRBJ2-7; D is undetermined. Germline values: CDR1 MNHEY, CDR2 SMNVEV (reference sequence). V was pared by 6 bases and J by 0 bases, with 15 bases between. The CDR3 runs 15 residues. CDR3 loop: CASSKNGSPSYEQYF. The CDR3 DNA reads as TGTGCCAGCAGCAAGAACGGGTCTCCCTCCTACGAGCAGTACTTC.

This chain's CDR3 is CASSLGNRVGQPQHF. CDR3 coding DNA: TGTGCCAGCAGTTTAGGGAACAGGGTAGGGCAGCCCCAGCATTTT. The J gene is TRBJ1-5, the V gene TRBV28; D might be TRBD1 (6 bases). Germline CDR1 and CDR2: MDHEN and SYDVKM. The V end lost 2 bases, the J end lost 7 bases, and 15 bases lay between the germline ends. CDR3 length: 15 amino acids. Looking up the rest from reference TRBV28 and TRBJ1-5 gives the full variable domain: DVKVTQSSRYLVKRTGEKVFLECVQDMDHENMFWYRQDPGLGLRLIYFSYDVKMKEKGDIPEGYSVSREKKERFSLILESASTNQTSMYLCASSLGNRVGQPQHFGDGTRLSIL.

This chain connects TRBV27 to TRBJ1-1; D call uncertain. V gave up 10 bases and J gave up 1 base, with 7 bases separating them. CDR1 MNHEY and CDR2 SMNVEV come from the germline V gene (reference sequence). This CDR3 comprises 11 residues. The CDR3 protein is CATGENTEAFF. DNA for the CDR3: TGTGCCACTGGAGAGAACACTGAAGCTTTCTTT.

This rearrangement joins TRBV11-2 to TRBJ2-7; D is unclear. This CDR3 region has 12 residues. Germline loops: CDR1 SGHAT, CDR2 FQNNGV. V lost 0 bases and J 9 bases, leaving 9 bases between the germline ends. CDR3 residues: CASSLDSVGQYF. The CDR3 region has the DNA TGTGCCAGCAGCTTAGACAGCGTCGGGCAGTACTTC. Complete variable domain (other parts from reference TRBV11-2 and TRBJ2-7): EAGVAQSPRYKIIEKRQSVAFWCNPISGHATLYWYQQILGQGPKLLIQFQNNGVVDDSQLPKDRFSAERLKGVDSTLKIQPAKLEDSAVYLCASSLDSVGQYFGPGTRLTVT.

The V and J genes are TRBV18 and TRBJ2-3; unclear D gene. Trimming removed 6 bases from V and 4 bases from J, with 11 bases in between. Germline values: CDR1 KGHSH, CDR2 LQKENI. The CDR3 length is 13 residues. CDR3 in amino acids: CASSPGQADTQYF. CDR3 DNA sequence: TGTGCCAGCTCGCCTGGGCAGGCAGATACGCAGTATTTT.

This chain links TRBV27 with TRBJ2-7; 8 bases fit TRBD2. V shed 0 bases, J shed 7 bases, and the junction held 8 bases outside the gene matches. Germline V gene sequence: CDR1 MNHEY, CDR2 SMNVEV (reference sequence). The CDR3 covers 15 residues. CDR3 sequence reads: CASSLSPTGGLEQYF. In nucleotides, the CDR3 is TGTGCCAGCAGTTTATCCCCCACGGGGGGGCTTGAGCAGTACTTC.

The CDR3 nucleotides are TGCGCCAGCAGCTTGAGGCCAGGGGTAGGTGGCACTGAAGCTTTCTTT. Translation gives CASSLRPGVGGTEAFF. The J gene is TRBJ1-1, the V gene TRBV5-1; a possible D gene is TRBD1 (6 bases). The V gene lost 1 base and the J gene lost 4 bases, with 17 bases spanning the gap. The CDR3 runs 16 residues. Germline CDR1 reads SGHRS; CDR2 reads YFSETQ.

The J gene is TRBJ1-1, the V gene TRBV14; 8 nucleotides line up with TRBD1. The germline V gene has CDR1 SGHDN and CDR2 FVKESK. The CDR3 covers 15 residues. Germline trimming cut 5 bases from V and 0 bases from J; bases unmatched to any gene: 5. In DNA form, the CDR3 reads TGTGCCAGCAGCTCCCGACAGGGGATGAACACTGAAGCTTTCTTT. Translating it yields CASSSRQGMNTEAFF. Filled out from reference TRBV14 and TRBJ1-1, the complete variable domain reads EAGVTQFPSHSVIEKGQTVTLRCDPISGHDNLYWYRRVMGKEIKFLLHFVKESKQDESGMPNNRFLAERTGGTYSTLKVQPAELEDSGVYFCASSSRQGMNTEAFFGQGTRLTVV.

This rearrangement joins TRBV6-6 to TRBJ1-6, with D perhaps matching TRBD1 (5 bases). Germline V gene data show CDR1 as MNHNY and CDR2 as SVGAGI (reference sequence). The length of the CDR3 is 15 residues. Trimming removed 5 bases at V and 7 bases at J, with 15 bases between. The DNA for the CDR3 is TGTGCCAGCAGTCAACTCCAGGGAACGAATTCACCCCTCCACTTT. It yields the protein CASSQLQGTNSPLHF.

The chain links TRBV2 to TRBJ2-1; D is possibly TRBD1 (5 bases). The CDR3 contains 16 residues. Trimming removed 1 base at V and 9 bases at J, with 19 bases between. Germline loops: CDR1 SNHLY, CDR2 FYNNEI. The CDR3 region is CASSEVGLVGPREQFF. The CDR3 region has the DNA TGTGCCAGCAGTGAAGTGGGGCTAGTCGGTCCTCGTGAGCAGTTCTTC. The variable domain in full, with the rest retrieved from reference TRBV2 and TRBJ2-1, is EPEVTQTPSHQVTQMGQEVILRCVPISNHLYFYWYRQILGQKVEFLVSFYNNEISEKSEIFDDQFSVERPDGSNFTLKIRSTKLEDSAMYFCASSEVGLVGPREQFFGPGTRLTVL.

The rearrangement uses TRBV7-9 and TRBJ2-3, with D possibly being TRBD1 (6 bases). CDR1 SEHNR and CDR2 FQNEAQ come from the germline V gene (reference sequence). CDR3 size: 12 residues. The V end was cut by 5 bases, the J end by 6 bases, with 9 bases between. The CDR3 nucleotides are TGTGCCAGCAGCCCAGGGGTGGATACGCAGTATTTT. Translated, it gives CASSPGVDTQYF.

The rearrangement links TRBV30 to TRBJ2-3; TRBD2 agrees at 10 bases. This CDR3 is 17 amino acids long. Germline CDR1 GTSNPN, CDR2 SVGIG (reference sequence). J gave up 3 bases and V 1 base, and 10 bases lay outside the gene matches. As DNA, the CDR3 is TGTGCCTGGAGTGCCGGGGGTCTAGCGGGAGCAACAGATACGCAGTATTTT. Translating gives CAWSAGGLAGATDTQYF.

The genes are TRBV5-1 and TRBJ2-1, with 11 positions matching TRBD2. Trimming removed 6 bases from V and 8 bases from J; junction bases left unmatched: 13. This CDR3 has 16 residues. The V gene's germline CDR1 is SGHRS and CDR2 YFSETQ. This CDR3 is CASTWVTSGIGHEQFF. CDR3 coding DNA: TGCGCCAGCACCTGGGTGACTAGCGGGATCGGCCATGAGCAGTTCTTC.

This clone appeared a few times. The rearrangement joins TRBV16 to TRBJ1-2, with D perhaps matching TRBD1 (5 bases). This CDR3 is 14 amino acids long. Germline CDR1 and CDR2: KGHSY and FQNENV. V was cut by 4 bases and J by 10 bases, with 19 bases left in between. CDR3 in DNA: TGTGCCAGCAGCCTCAAGCTTCCAGGGCAAGTCTACACCTTC. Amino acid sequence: CASSLKLPGQVYTF. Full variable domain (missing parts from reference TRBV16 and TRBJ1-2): GEEVAQTPKHLVRGEGQKAKLYCAPIKGHSYVFWYQQVLKNEFKFLISFQNENVFDETGMPKERFSAKCLPNSPCSLEIQATKLEDSAVYFCASSLKLPGQVYTFGSGTRLTVV.

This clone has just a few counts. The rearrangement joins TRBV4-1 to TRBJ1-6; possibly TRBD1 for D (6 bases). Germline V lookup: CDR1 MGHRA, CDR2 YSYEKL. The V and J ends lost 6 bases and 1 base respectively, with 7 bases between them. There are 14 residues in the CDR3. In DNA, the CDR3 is TGCGCCAGCAGGCAGGGGTCCTATAATTCACCCCTCCACTTT. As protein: CASRQGSYNSPLHF.

CDR3 amino acids: CASSSGTSGRAIDTQYF. CDR3 nucleotides: TGTGCCAGCAGCTCAGGGACTAGCGGGAGGGCCATAGATACGCAGTATTTT. This sequence joins TRBV5-4 and TRBJ2-3, with 16 bases matching TRBD2. This CDR3 comprises 17 residues. V was clipped by 3 bases and J by 5 bases; unmatched bases: 6. Germline V gene lookup returns CDR1 SGHNT and CDR2 YYREEE (reference sequence).

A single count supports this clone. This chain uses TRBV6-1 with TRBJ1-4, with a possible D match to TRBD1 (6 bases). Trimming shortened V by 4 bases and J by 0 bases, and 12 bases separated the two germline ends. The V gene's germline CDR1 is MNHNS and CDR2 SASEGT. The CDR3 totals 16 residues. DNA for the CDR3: TGTGCCAGCAGTGTTGCGTCAGGGGCAACTAATGAAAAACTGTTTTTT. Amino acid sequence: CASSVASGATNEKLFF.

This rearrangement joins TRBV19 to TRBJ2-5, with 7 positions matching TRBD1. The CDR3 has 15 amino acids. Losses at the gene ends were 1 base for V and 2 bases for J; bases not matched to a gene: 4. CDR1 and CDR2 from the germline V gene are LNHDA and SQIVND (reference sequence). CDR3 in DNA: TGTGCCAGTAGTATAGGGTCCAGGGGGCAAGAGACCCAGTACTTC. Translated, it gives CASSIGSRGQETQYF.

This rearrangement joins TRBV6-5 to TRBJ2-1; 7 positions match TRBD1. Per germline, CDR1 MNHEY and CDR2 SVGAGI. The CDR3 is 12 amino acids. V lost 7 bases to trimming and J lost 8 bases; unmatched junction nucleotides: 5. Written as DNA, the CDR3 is TGTGCCAGCAAGACAGGGTTGTATGAGCAGTTCTTC. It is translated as CASKTGLYEQFF.